What follows are 14 T cell receptor beta chains derived from one specimen sequenced in a study of beta chain features in type 1 diabetes. TCRB transcripts that were expressed got sequenced, as all of the isolated RNA had been reverse transcribed. Repertoires were generated with immunoSEQ multiplex PCR, while TCRdb's copy carries only in-frame clones and drops some. The repertoire holds about 250,000 clones, with 13% to 15% as singletons. The sequencing input was naive CD4+ T cells from blood. These receptors were taken from a woman aged 40 to 49 in good health.

This clone was detected a few times. J is TRBJ1-2 and V is TRBV5-1; 11 positions agree with TRBD1. The junction had 16 bases not matched to a gene; V was cut back by 1 base and J by 8 bases. CDR3 length equals 18 residues. CDR1 and CDR2 (germline): SGHRS, YFSETQ. DNA of the CDR3: TGCGCCAGCAGCTTGCCACCGGGACAGGGGGAAATTGGTAGAGGCTACACCTTC. This gives the protein CASSLPPGQGEIGRGYTF.

The V call is TRBV27, the J call TRBJ2-4; D may be TRBD1 (6 bases). Germline values: CDR1 MNHEY, CDR2 SMNVEV (reference sequence). Trimming took 4 bases from V and 0 from J, leaving 10 bases between them. The CDR3 has 15 amino acids. The CDR3 spells CASSYTGLAKNIQYF. CDR3 DNA sequence: TGTGCCAGCAGTTACACAGGGCTAGCCAAAAACATTCAGTACTTC.

The V call is TRBV4-1, the J call TRBJ2-6; D unclear. V was shortened by 0 bases and J by 12 bases, with 6 bases between the two germline ends. CDR3 length equals 12 residues. The germline V gene has CDR1 MGHRA and CDR2 YSYEKL. This CDR3 reads CASSQDGGVLTF. The CDR3 nucleotides read TGCGCCAGCAGCCAAGATGGCGGCGTCCTGACTTTC.

This clone was observed a handful of times. The chain joins TRBV5-1 to TRBJ2-7; 7 bases line up with TRBD2. The V and J ends lost 3 bases and 5 bases, in that order; junction bases with no gene match: 2. The CDR3 covers 12 residues. CDR1 is SGHRS, CDR2 YFSETQ, per germline. The CDR3 DNA reads TGCGCCAGCAGCTGGGAGGGAGACGAGCAGTACTTC. Its translation is CASSWEGDEQYF.

The sample holds a few counts of this clone. The chain combines TRBV5-1 with TRBJ1-1, with TRBD1 identical over 9 bases. With 0 bases clipped from V and 0 bases from J, the junction kept 6 bases outside the gene matches. CDR3 length: 17 amino acids. The V gene's germline CDR1 is SGHRS and CDR2 YFSETQ. The chain's CDR3 is CASSLALTGGLNTEAFF. The DNA for the CDR3 is TGCGCCAGCAGCTTGGCCCTAACAGGGGGCTTGAACACTGAAGCTTTCTTT.

The chain is built from TRBV18 and TRBJ2-7, with 7 bases fitting TRBD2. Germline values: CDR1 KGHSH, CDR2 LQKENI. The V gene end was trimmed by 3 bases and the J gene end by 0 bases; junction bases not matched to a gene: 5. The CDR3 contains 15 residues. The CDR3 loop reads CASSPSSGSSYEQYF. CDR3 coding DNA: TGTGCCAGCTCACCCTCTAGCGGTAGCTCCTACGAGCAGTACTTC.

This clone was detected a few times. The chain carries TRBV7-2 and TRBJ2-5, with TRBD1 matching 9 bases. V lost 2 bases, J lost 4 bases, and 2 bases stayed unmatched. CDR1 is SGHTA, CDR2 FQGNSA, per germline. This CDR3 is 14 amino acids long. The DNA of the CDR3 is TGTGCCAGCAGCTTATGGACAGGGGCAGAGACCCAGTACTTC. Translated: CASSLWTGAETQYF.

There are a few counts of this clone. This chain links TRBV7-9 with TRBJ2-3; TRBD1 matches at 7 bases. After removal of 3 bases from V and 0 bases from J, the junction contained 3 bases not matched to a gene. Per the germline V gene, CDR1 is SEHNR and CDR2 is FQNEAQ (reference sequence). CDR3 length equals 15 residues. The DNA of the CDR3 is TGTGCCAGCAGCTTTAACAGGGGTAGCACAGATACGCAGTATTTT. Translation: CASSFNRGSTDTQYF.

This chain uses TRBV19 with TRBJ2-1; the D is unclear. Germline V gene sequence: CDR1 LNHDA, CDR2 SQIVND (reference sequence). This CDR3 has 15 amino acids. V lost 6 bases, J lost 0 bases, and 12 bases lay in between. CDR3 in amino acids: CASRRDLSSYNEQFF. The DNA for the CDR3 is TGTGCCAGTAGACGTGATCTCAGCTCCTACAATGAGCAGTTCTTC.

There are a few counts of this clone. The chain recombines TRBV9 with TRBJ2-1; TRBD2 agrees at 14 bases. J lost 1 base, V lost 0 bases, and 6 bases had no gene match. CDR1 and CDR2 from the germline V gene are SGDLS and YYNGEE. This CDR3 has 19 residues. The DNA of the CDR3 is TGTGCCAGCAGCGTAGGGGGACTAGCGGGGGCCGCTTCCTACAATGAGCAGTTCTTC. Protein product: CASSVGGLAGAASYNEQFF. The full variable domain, rest sourced from reference TRBV9 and TRBJ2-1, is DSGVTQTPKHLITATGQRVTLRCSPRSGDLSVYWYQQSLDQGLQFLIQYYNGEERAKGNILERFSAQQFPDLHSELNLSSLELGDSALYFCASSVGGLAGAASYNEQFFGPGTRLTVL.

This clone showed up just once. J is TRBJ1-1 and V is TRBV7-8; D is unclear. The CDR3 totals 13 residues. CDR1 is SGHVS and CDR2 is FQNEAQ in the germline V gene. V was trimmed by 9 bases and J by 5 bases, leaving 16 bases between them. CDR3 DNA sequence: TGTGCCAGTCAGAAGGGTCGAGGGACTGAAGCTTTCTTT. Its protein product is CASQKGRGTEAFF. The full variable domain, in which reference TRBV7-8 and TRBJ1-1 provide the parts outside the CDR3, is GAGVSQSPRYKVAKRGQDVALRCDPISGHVSLFWYQQALGQGPEFLTYFQNEAQLDKSGLPSDRFFAERPEGSVSTLKIQRTQQEDSAVYLCASQKGRGTEAFFGQGTRLTVV.

The gene calls are TRBV19 and TRBJ2-3, with D possibly matching TRBD2 (6 bases). V gave up 8 bases and J gave up 2 bases, with 17 bases separating them. This CDR3 is built from 15 residues. Germline assignment: CDR1 LNHDA and CDR2 SQIVND (reference sequence). CDR3 amino acids: CASRGRSVVTDTQYF. DNA of the CDR3: TGTGCCAGTCGGGGGAGGTCCGTAGTCACAGATACGCAGTATTTT.

The J gene is TRBJ1-2, the V gene TRBV6-5, with D tentatively TRBD1 (5 bases). V was pared by 4 bases and J by 4 bases, with 16 bases between. Germline values: CDR1 MNHEY, CDR2 SVGAGI. The CDR3 runs to 15 residues. The CDR3 region is CASSSDISWSYGYTF. The CDR3 DNA reads TGTGCCAGCAGTTCGGACATTTCCTGGAGCTATGGCTACACCTTC.

The V gene is TRBV6-6, the J gene TRBJ1-2; TRBD1 is a possible D gene (5 bases). The germline CDR1 and CDR2 sequences are MNHNY and SVGAGI (reference sequence). The CDR3 has 16 residues. Trimming pared 7 bases from V and 8 bases from J, leaving 26 bases between. The CDR3 loop reads CASTDQLRVTGGGYTF. The CDR3 region has the DNA TGTGCCAGCACTGATCAACTCAGGGTCACCGGAGGGGGCTACACCTTC.